The 30 T cell receptor beta chains below were found in one sample sequenced in a study of T cell repertoires in cytomegalovirus infection. TCRdb used MiXCR to reprocess the reads, holding one entry per CDR3 protein. Here the sample spans some 77,000 distinct CDR3 sequences, 3% to 4.5% being singletons. The specimen was PBMCs. The receptors stem from a human donor in good health (CMV status not recorded). Some clones in this sample may be carry-over from other donors' samples.

In this sample, this clonotype turned up many times. This rearrangement joins TRBV28 to TRBJ2-7, with 8 bases aligning to TRBD1. With 4 bases clipped from V and 3 bases from J, the junction kept 2 bases outside the gene matches. This CDR3 is 13 amino acids long. The germline CDR1 and CDR2 sequences are MDHEN and SYDVKM. CDR3 DNA: TGTGCCAGCAGTTCGGGACAGGACTACGAGCAGTACTTC. Translating it yields CASSSGQDYEQYF.

In its sample, this clonotype was seen many times. The gene calls are TRBV4-3 and TRBJ1-3; possibly TRBD1 for D (5 bases). The ends were cut back, 0 bases at V and 4 bases at J, with 7 bases in the middle. This CDR3 spans 14 amino acids. CDR1 and CDR2 from the germline V gene are LGHNA and YSLEER. In nucleotides, the CDR3 is TGCGCCAGCAGCCAAGACGCAGGGGGAAACACCATATATTTT. Its translation is CASSQDAGGNTIYF.

There are many counts of this clonotype. This chain connects TRBV7-2 to TRBJ1-1, with TRBD1 identical over 7 bases. Trimming at V came to 2 bases and at J to 4 bases, leaving 7 bases not matched to a gene. Germline assignment: CDR1 SGHTA and CDR2 FQGNSA. The length of the CDR3 is 15 residues. The CDR3 loop reads CASSLSGQAGTEAFF. In nucleotides, the CDR3 is TGTGCCAGCAGCTTATCCGGACAGGCTGGCACTGAAGCTTTCTTT.

This clonotype was counted many times. The chain uses TRBV28 and TRBJ1-1, with TRBD1 as a possible D gene (6 bases). This CDR3 is built from 14 residues. V was shortened by 6 bases and J by 4 bases, with 15 bases between the two germline ends. Germline V lookup: CDR1 MDHEN, CDR2 SYDVKM. CDR3 loop: CASRPRGSGTEAFF. CDR3 bases: TGTGCCAGCAGGCCCAGGGGATCTGGCACTGAAGCTTTCTTT.

There are many counts of this clonotype. V gene TRBV27 combines with J gene TRBJ1-3; D is ambiguous. Germline CDR1 is MNHEY and CDR2 is SMNVEV (reference sequence). This CDR3 has 13 amino acids. The V and J ends lost 5 bases and 4 bases respectively, with 9 bases between them. DNA for the CDR3: TGTGCCAGCAGTCTAACCTACGGAAACACCATATATTTT. This gives the protein CASSLTYGNTIYF.

This clonotype was recorded many times. This chain links TRBV7-2 with TRBJ1-2; D ambiguous. CDR3 length: 13 amino acids. Trimming shortened V by 5 bases and J by 6 bases, and 13 bases separated the two germline ends. Germline CDR1 and CDR2: SGHTA and FQGNSA. The CDR3 nucleotides are TGTGCCAGCAGCCGGGCCCTGGGAGATGGCTACACCTTC. It encodes CASSRALGDGYTF.

This clonotype appeared many times. The chain has TRBV20-1 and TRBJ1-2; D remains unclear. With 0 bases removed from V and 4 bases from J, the gap between germline ends came to 12 bases. CDR1 DFQATT and CDR2 SNEGSKA come from the germline V gene (reference sequence). The CDR3 has 14 residues. The CDR3 sequence is CSARDAREIYGYTF. The CDR3 region has the DNA TGCAGTGCTAGAGATGCCAGAGAAATCTATGGCTACACCTTC.

This clonotype was detected ten times or more. The chain employs TRBV7-6 and TRBJ2-3; 11 bases match TRBD1. Germline loops: CDR1 SGHVS, CDR2 FNYEAQ. CDR3 size: 17 residues. With V trimmed by 0 bases and J by 4 bases, 6 bases remained unmatched. The CDR3 is CASSLAGTGGWSDTQYF. The DNA of the CDR3 is TGTGCCAGCAGCTTAGCCGGGACAGGGGGGTGGTCAGATACGCAGTATTTT.

The rearrangement uses TRBV10-3 and TRBJ2-7; D may be TRBD1 or TRBD2 (5 bases each). The length of the CDR3 is 15 residues. Germline assignment: CDR1 ENHRY and CDR2 SYGVKD. V lost 4 bases to trimming and J lost 4 bases, with 17 bases between them. CDR3 amino acids: CAISVGPGARYEQYV. The CDR3 coding sequence is TGTGCCATCAGTGTGGGACCGGGCGCAAGGTACGAGCAGTACGTC.

This clonotype appeared many times. The chain has TRBV20-1 and TRBJ1-2; D may be TRBD1 (5 bases). The CDR3 consists of 14 residues. CDR1 is DFQATT and CDR2 is SNEGSKA in the germline V gene (reference sequence). V lost 0 bases to trimming and J lost 5 bases, with 13 bases between them. CDR3 DNA sequence: TGCAGTGCTAGAGATCGGTTTGGGGCATATGGCTACACCTTC. It translates to CSARDRFGAYGYTF.

This clonotype showed up many times. The J gene is TRBJ2-3, the V gene TRBV7-9, with unresolved D. This CDR3 spans 14 amino acids. Germline V gene lookup returns CDR1 SEHNR and CDR2 FQNEAQ (reference sequence). Trimming left V 4 bases short and J 2 bases short, with 10 bases between. The CDR3 sequence: CASSSPGLTDTQYF. As DNA, the CDR3 is TGTGCCAGCAGCTCCCCCGGCCTCACAGATACGCAGTATTTT.

This clonotype was counted at least ten times. The gene calls are TRBV7-8 and TRBJ1-1; D is perhaps TRBD1 (6 bases). Trimming stripped 5 bases from V and 6 bases from J, with 22 bases between. The CDR3 runs to 16 residues. Looked up from germline, CDR1 is SGHVS and CDR2 is FQNEAQ. CDR3 in amino acids: CASSPSYRVREPEAFF. The CDR3, as DNA: TGTGCCAGCAGCCCATCCTACAGGGTCCGGGAGCCTGAAGCTTTCTTT.

This clonotype was recorded many times. The chain joins TRBV19 to TRBJ1-5, with 7 bases fitting TRBD1. Germline loops: CDR1 LNHDA, CDR2 SQIVND (reference sequence). This CDR3 region has 13 residues. The CDR3 region is CATGQDSNQPQHF. CDR3 DNA sequence: TGTGCGACAGGGCAGGATAGCAATCAGCCCCAGCATTTT.

This clonotype has a count of ten or more. The DNA of the CDR3 is TGTGCCAGCAGCCTTGGGACAGGGGGCCGATCACCCCTCCACTTT. Translation: CASSLGTGGRSPLHF. The chain couples TRBV28 to TRBJ1-6; TRBD1 matches 12 bases. There are 15 residues in the CDR3. Per the germline V gene, CDR1 is MDHEN and CDR2 is SYDVKM. The V segment lost 6 bases and the J segment 10 bases; nucleotides outside the gene matches: 7.

This clonotype was recorded at least ten times. The rearrangement links TRBV28 to TRBJ2-2; no firm D call. Per the germline V gene, CDR1 is MDHEN and CDR2 is SYDVKM. This CDR3 region has 17 residues. V was shortened by 1 base and J by 0 bases, with 12 bases between the two germline ends. The CDR3 DNA sequence: TGTGCCAGCAGTTTATTACCCCAGACATCGAACACCGGGGAGCTGTTTTTT. Translating gives CASSLLPQTSNTGELFF.

This clonotype appeared many times. The chain has TRBV7-2 and TRBJ2-3; possible D gene TRBD2, 7 bases. Germline V lookup: CDR1 SGHTA, CDR2 FQGNSA. CDR3 length: 16 residues. Trimming removed 3 bases from V and 2 bases from J, with 15 bases in between. The CDR3 DNA is TGTGCCAGCAGCTTTGATAGGGGGGGACACACAGATACGCAGTATTTT. Its translation is CASSFDRGGHTDTQYF.

This clonotype has a count of ten or more. V gene TRBV10-3 combines with J gene TRBJ2-7; no definite D call. This CDR3 has 13 residues. Deletions cut 3 bases from V and 6 bases from J, with 12 bases between. Looked up from germline, CDR1 is ENHRY and CDR2 is SYGVKD. DNA of the CDR3: TGTGCCATCAGTGAAGCCCCCCTCGGCGAGCAGTACTTC. This sequence encodes CAISEAPLGEQYF.

This clonotype has at least ten counts. V and J are TRBV7-9 and TRBJ2-3; 7 nucleotides match TRBD1. This CDR3 has 15 amino acids. The V gene's germline CDR1 is SEHNR and CDR2 FQNEAQ (reference sequence). Trimming removed 5 bases from V and 6 bases from J; junction bases left unmatched: 11. CDR3 region: CASSQGQYGEDTQYF. DNA of the CDR3: TGTGCCAGCAGCCAGGGACAGTATGGGGAGGATACGCAGTATTTT. The full variable domain, with the rest looked up from reference TRBV7-9 and TRBJ2-3, is DTGVSQNPRHKITKRGQNVTFRCDPISEHNRLYWYRQTLGQGPEFLTYFQNEAQLEKSRLLSDRFSAERPKGSFSTLEIQRTEQGDSAMYLCASSQGQYGEDTQYFGPGTRLTVL.

The table lists this clonotype with many counts. This chain joins TRBV7-8 and TRBJ1-4; TRBD1 matches 7 bases. CDR1 and CDR2 from the germline V gene are SGHVS and FQNEAQ. Trimming removed 5 bases from V and 5 bases from J; junction bases left unmatched: 14. This CDR3 is 17 amino acids long. The CDR3 nucleotides are TGTGCCAGCAGCGCGCACCCCAGGGACAGATTAAATGAAAAACTGTTTTTT. Translated, it gives CASSAHPRDRLNEKLFF.

This clonotype was counted at least ten times. This chain connects TRBV4-1 to TRBJ2-3, with TRBD1 identical over 9 bases. The CDR3 length is 16 residues. Germline CDR1 reads MGHRA; CDR2 reads YSYEKL. Trimming removed 0 bases from V and 10 bases from J; junction bases left unmatched: 11. For the CDR3, the DNA is TGCGCCAGCAGCCAAGATCGGGGACAGGGTTTCTCTGCGCAGTATTTT. Amino acid sequence: CASSQDRGQGFSAQYF.

In this sample, this clonotype turned up many times. V is TRBV6-1 and J is TRBJ1-6, with D possibly being TRBD1 (5 bases). This CDR3 spans 16 amino acids. CDR1 MNHNS and CDR2 SASEGT come from the germline V gene. The ends were cut back, 4 bases at V and 14 bases at J, with 24 bases in the middle. CDR3 in amino acids: CASSVRPTVGAPALHF. The DNA of the CDR3 is TGTGCCAGCAGTGTCCGGCCGACAGTTGGGGCCCCGGCCCTCCACTTT.

This clonotype was seen ten or more times. The gene calls are TRBV6-2 or TRBV6-3 and TRBJ2-3; D unclear. Germline values: CDR1 MNHEY, CDR2 SVGEGT. With 7 bases removed from V and 7 bases from J, the gap between germline ends came to 12 bases. The CDR3 spans 12 residues. The CDR3 sequence is CASTPNQNTQYF. The DNA of the CDR3 is TGTGCCAGCACTCCTAACCAGAATACGCAGTATTTT.

In its sample, this clonotype was seen many times. The chain combines TRBV6-5 with TRBJ1-1; tentative D call: TRBD1 (5 bases). CDR3 length: 16 residues. Per germline, CDR1 MNHEY and CDR2 SVGAGI. Between the trimmed V and J ends, which lost 0 bases and 4 bases, there was a span of 15 bases. CDR3 in amino acids: CASSYSRRGRGTEAFF. In DNA form, the CDR3 reads TGTGCCAGCAGTTACTCGCGGAGGGGACGGGGCACTGAAGCTTTCTTT.

This clonotype was detected ten times or more. The rearrangement links TRBV7-3 to TRBJ2-1, with 7 bases identical to TRBD2. The CDR3 is 16 amino acids. V gave up 6 bases and J gave up 2 bases; unmatched junction bases: 10. CDR1 and CDR2 from the germline V gene are SGHTA and FQGTGA. CDR3 in DNA: TGTGCCAGCAGGTCTTCCTCGGGGGGAACCTACAATGAGCAGTTCTTC. Translated, it gives CASRSSSGGTYNEQFF.

At least ten counts were recorded for this clonotype. The chain employs TRBV20-1 and TRBJ2-5; TRBD2 aligns across 7 bases. V lost 6 bases, J lost 2 bases, and 6 bases stayed unmatched. Per germline, CDR1 DFQATT and CDR2 SNEGSKA (reference sequence). CDR3 length: 13 residues. CDR3 in DNA: TGCAGTGCCCTGGGGCGGGGGCAAGAGACCCAGTACTTC. Its protein is CSALGRGQETQYF.

This clonotype was picked up many times. The V call is TRBV7-8, the J call TRBJ2-7; a possible D gene is TRBD1 (5 bases). The germline gives CDR1 SGHVS, CDR2 FQNEAQ. The CDR3 loop spans 14 amino acids. V was shortened by 3 bases and J by 3 bases, with 12 bases between the two germline ends. This chain's CDR3 is CASSFGDRGYEQYF. CDR3 nucleotide sequence: TGTGCCAGCAGCTTTGGTGACAGAGGCTACGAGCAGTACTTC.

This clonotype has a count of ten or more. The gene calls are TRBV20-1 and TRBJ1-5; D not resolved. Deletions cut 5 bases from V and 4 bases from J, with 12 bases between. The CDR3 length is 13 residues. The germline gives CDR1 DFQATT, CDR2 SNEGSKA (reference sequence). DNA of the CDR3: TGCAGTGCTCTAGGGTCGATTAATCAGCCCCAGCATTTT. Translating gives CSALGSINQPQHF.

This clonotype was picked up many times. V and J are TRBV19 and TRBJ2-7; 11 bases fit TRBD2. The length of the CDR3 is 14 residues. The trim removed 4 bases at V and 4 bases at J, leaving 3 bases unmatched. Germline assignment: CDR1 LNHDA and CDR2 SQIVND (reference sequence). CDR3 residues: CASSTLAGGYEQYF. CDR3 in DNA: TGTGCCAGTAGTACCCTAGCGGGGGGATACGAGCAGTACTTC.

This clonotype was seen repeatedly, ten times or more. The V call is TRBV6-5, the J call TRBJ2-3; 7 bases line up with TRBD1. The junction had 9 bases not matched to a gene; V was cut back by 2 bases and J by 4 bases. Per germline, CDR1 MNHEY and CDR2 SVGAGI. The CDR3 runs to 16 residues. The CDR3 DNA reads TGTGCCAGCAGTTACCTACAGGGGAATTTGGCAGATACGCAGTATTTT. This codes for CASSYLQGNLADTQYF.

At least ten counts were recorded for this clonotype. V usage is TRBV6-5 and J usage is TRBJ2-7; D remains ambiguous. V was trimmed by 2 bases and J by 3 bases, leaving 8 bases between them. This CDR3 is built from 13 residues. From germline, CDR1 is MNHEY and CDR2 SVGAGI. For the CDR3, the DNA is TGTGCCAGCAGTTACGGCCGATACTACGAGCAGTACTTC. It translates to CASSYGRYYEQYF.